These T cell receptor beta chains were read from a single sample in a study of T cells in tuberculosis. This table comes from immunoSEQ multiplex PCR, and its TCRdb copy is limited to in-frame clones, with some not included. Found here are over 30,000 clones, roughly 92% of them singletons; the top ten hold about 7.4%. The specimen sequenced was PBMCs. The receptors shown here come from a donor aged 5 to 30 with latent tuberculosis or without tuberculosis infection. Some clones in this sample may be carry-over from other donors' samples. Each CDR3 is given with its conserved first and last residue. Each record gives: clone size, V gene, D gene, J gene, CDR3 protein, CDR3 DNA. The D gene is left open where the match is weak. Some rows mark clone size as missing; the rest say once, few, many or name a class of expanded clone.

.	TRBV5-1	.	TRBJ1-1	CASSPGAGDLAEAFF	TGCGCCAGCAGCCCCGGGGCAGGGGATCTCGCTGAAGCTTTCTTT
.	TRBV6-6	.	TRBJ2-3	CASSYHPTDTQYF	TGTGCCAGCAGTTACCATCCCACAGATACGCAGTATTTT
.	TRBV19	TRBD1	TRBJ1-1	CASNQGVTEAFF	TGTGCCAGTAATCAGGGGGTCACTGAAGCTTTCTTT
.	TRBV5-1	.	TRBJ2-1	CASSLDSGAYNEQFF	TGCGCCAGCAGCTTGGATAGCGGAGCCTACAATGAGCAGTTCTTC
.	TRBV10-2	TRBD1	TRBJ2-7	CASKGTGREQYF	TGCGCCAGCAAAGGGACAGGGCGGGAGCAGTACTTC
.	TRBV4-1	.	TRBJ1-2	CASSQDRSYGYTF	TGCGCCAGCAGCCAAGACCGCAGCTATGGCTACACCTTC
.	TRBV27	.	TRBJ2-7	CASSRYRYEQYF	TGTGCCAGCAGCCGTTATCGCTACGAGCAGTACTTC
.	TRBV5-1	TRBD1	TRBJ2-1	CASTLGTGSYNEQFF	TGCGCCAGCACCCTCGGGACAGGCTCCTACAATGAGCAGTTCTTC
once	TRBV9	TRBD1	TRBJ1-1	CASSVSRDRGETEAFF	TGTGCCAGCAGCGTAAGTCGGGACAGGGGTGAGACTGAAGCTTTCTTT
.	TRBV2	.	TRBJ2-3	CASNTGGTDTQYF	TGTGCCAGCAACACGGGGGGCACAGATACGCAGTATTTT
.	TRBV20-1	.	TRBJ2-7	CSASHSYEQYF	TGCAGTGCTAGCCACAGCTACGAGCAGTACTTC
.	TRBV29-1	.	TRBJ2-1	CSVVTLRDYEQFF	TGCAGCGTCGTTACATTGCGAGACTATGAGCAGTTCTTC
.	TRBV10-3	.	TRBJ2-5	CAISAMAGLSVETQYF	TGTGCCATCAGTGCAATGGCCGGACTGTCGGTGGAGACCCAGTACTTC
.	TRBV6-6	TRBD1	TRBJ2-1	CASMGQTSETYNEQFF	TGTGCCAGCATGGGACAGACTTCTGAGACCTACAATGAGCAGTTCTTC
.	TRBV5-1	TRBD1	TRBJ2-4	CASSLGDREVRSNIQYF	TGCGCCAGCAGCTTGGGGGACAGGGAGGTACGGAGTAACATTCAGTACTTC
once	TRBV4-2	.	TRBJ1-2	CASSQDAGYGYTF	TGTGCCAGCAGCCAAGATGCAGGATATGGCTACACCTTC
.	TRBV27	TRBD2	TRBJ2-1	CASTDLAGRGANEQFF	TGTGCCAGCACCGACCTAGCGGGGAGAGGGGCCAATGAGCAGTTCTTC
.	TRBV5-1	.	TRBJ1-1	CASSSWTHSNTEAFF	TGCGCCAGCAGCTCTTGGACACACTCGAACACTGAAGCTTTCTTT